What follows is one TCR beta chain and its context. It lacks a known antigen. The input lacks base qualities; no much larger clone sits a single base away. Using the deep immunoSEQ assay, TCR CDR3 regions were amplified from genomic DNA by multiplex PCR. Extracted genomic DNA from each cell subset was spread evenly across all wells of several immunoSEQ 96-well plates, with each plate serving as a replicate. For sorted subsets, roughly 200 ng genomic DNA, equal to about 30,000 T cell genomes, was loaded into each replicate PCR. Purified libraries were measured with a Qubit 3.0 fluorometer, size-checked on a Bioanalyzer 2100, and measured again with the KAPA Library Quantification kit. Every immunoSEQ 96-well plate was sequenced on a separate single-read 150-cycle Illumina NextSeq 550 flow cell. Per the authors' processing: Because the immunoSEQ output held only junctional sequences and lacked quality scores, the filtering could not match the filtering applied to full-length reads. Sequences were annotated with PyIR, a Python wrapper for IgBLAST v1.9, using IMGT germline references to assign V/J genes and CDR3. Reads with weak V/J assignments (E-value above 1e-6), missing CDR3, stop codons, out-of-frame junctions, or ambiguous translated residues were removed. A V3J clonotype was defined by an identical inferred V gene, J gene, and CDR3 amino acid sequence. Percentage overlap between repertoires was calculated by dividing the number of shared unique clonotypes by the size of the smaller repertoire. Richness of each repertoire was evaluated using RTK rarefaction, the Chao1 estimator, and Recon v2.1 estimates of unobserved clonotypes. OLGA was used to compute generation probabilities for all TCRbeta clonotypes that the gDNA method yielded from a handful of donors. Not all clones reach the TCRdb copy of this immuneACCESS table, which keeps in-frame sequences only. Checked studies attribute under half of the gap to unresolved V genes and leave the rest unexplained. That table furnishes V, J and clone size, whereas the DNA furnished D and trimming. The sample data list a few million clones, and roughly 92% of these were observed just once. Of the sample, roughly 0.13% falls within the top ten clones.

The V and J ends are trimmed by 0 bases and 9 bases, leaving 12 bases between them. The CDR3 sequence holds 14 residues, the cysteine and phenylalanine included. The only DNA kept is the CDR3, 42 bases in frame from the first base. Per the germline V gene (reference sequence), WNHNN is the CDR1 and SYGVQD is the CDR2. Healthy HIV-negative adults with no recently reported acute infections or vaccinations were included as donors. Every donor was a Caucasian adult residing in Nashville, Tennessee, USA. CD4+ T cells were enriched by magnetic negative selection; naive cells were then positively selected on CD45RA, and the negative fraction formed the memory subset. Blood was collected by leukapheresis, and PBMCs were isolated by Ficoll-Histopaque density gradient centrifugation and then cryopreserved in liquid nitrogen vapor phase. Analytical flow cytometry was used to check the purity and quantity of every magnetically sorted T cell population. From each sorted fraction, genomic DNA was isolated and quantified by UV absorbance on a Nanodrop 2000c.

The sample originates from a study of shared clonotypes between healthy human individuals (dated by TCRdb to the early 2020s). Regarding the complete study: The cohort comprised a couple of women and a few men aged 18 to 49 years. For each donor, CD4 naive and CD4 memory were each given three plates, CD8 naive was given two plates, and CD8 memory was given one plate. To estimate repertoire size and how much clonotype sharing occurs between individuals, the study deeply sequenced the blood TCR repertoires of roughly 5 healthy adults. To increase sequencing depth and limit assay-specific biases, different laboratories used diverse techniques to prepare libraries and sequence TCR repertoires. Between about 0.85 and 8.9 billion PBMCs per donor were obtained by leukapheresis.

General conclusions and limits of the study: Because the study included a small number of donors, the genetic and exposure-history diversity represented was limited. Incomplete sequencing was indicated by rarefaction of sorted-subset datasets, despite the large sequencing depth. Sampling was restricted to blood, and TCR repertoires in tissue are likely to differ from TCR repertoires in blood. Based on pairwise subsampling, the degree of clonotype sharing among donors was expected to be affected by sequencing depth. Larger estimated clonotype richness was generally found for naive subsets than for memory subsets. Clonotypes shared by all four sorted-subset donors showed higher generation probabilities than non-shared clonotypes. Roughly 5% of naive CD4, 3.5% of naive CD8, around 2.3% of memory CD4, and roughly 0.4% of memory CD8 clonotypes were shared across several donors.

Sequencing used naive CD4+ T cells sorted from blood. This specimen's cell subset or site label, per the study, means: CD45RA+ positively selected. The V and J genes are TRBV10-1 and TRBJ2-4; the D gene remains uncertain. The sequence came from a man between 18 and 29 years old in good health. The DNA sequence reads TGCGCCAGCAGTGAGTCGTGGGTTTCGGGCATTCAGTACTTC. It translates to CASSESWVSGIQYF.